This T cell receptor beta chain comes out of a study of T cells in tuberculosis. Each clinical donor contributed on average around 97,000 T cells from unsorted cryopreserved PBMC. The CDR3 is 19 residues long. Germline V gene data show CDR1 as LGHNA and CDR2 as YSLEER. The V segment lost 0 bases and the J segment 2 bases; nucleotides outside the gene matches: 13. Study findings and constraints: Active tuberculosis cases were adults; controls were adolescents. Classification accuracy was over 85% (AUROC roughly 0.9) with the GMM-specific repertoire. Smaller alpha distances in active tuberculosis partly reflected shorter CDR3-alpha lengths.

Produced via immunoSEQ multiplex PCR; TCRdb's table is partial and in-frame only. The table shows 30,000 to 35,000 clones, with about 89% occurring only once. Note on this clone: As yet, its antigen is unknown.

This chain links TRBV4-3 with TRBJ1-5; 7 bases agree with TRBD1. The sample was PBMCs. The origin of this receptor is a donor aged 10-30 years with latent tuberculosis or without tuberculosis infection. The CDR3 is CASSQDGFEGGKGNQPQHF. The CDR3 coding sequence is TGCGCCAGCAGCCAAGATGGGTTCGAAGGGGGCAAGGGCAATCAGCCCCAGCATTTT.